This TCR beta chain was obtained from a study of shared clonotypes between healthy human individuals. CDR3 length: 15 amino acids. V was pared by 2 bases and J by 5 bases, with 8 bases of the junction left unmatched. From germline, CDR1 is MNHNS and CDR2 SASEGT. Only in-frame clones appear in the TCRdb table, and some are missing; sequencing was by immunoSEQ multiplex PCR. The sample includes a few million clones, roughly 90% of them seen just once. The chain is built from TRBV6-1 and TRBJ1-2; 7 positions match TRBD1. Sequencing was carried out using naive CD4+ T cells from PBMCs. The subset is: CD45RA+ positively selected. The clonotype was recovered from a man aged 18 to 30 in good health. Some clones in this sample may be carry-over from other donors' samples. The CDR3 DNA reads TGTGCCAGCAGTGAAACGCCAGGGGGGCGTTATGGCTACACCTTC. It encodes CASSETPGGRYGYTF.